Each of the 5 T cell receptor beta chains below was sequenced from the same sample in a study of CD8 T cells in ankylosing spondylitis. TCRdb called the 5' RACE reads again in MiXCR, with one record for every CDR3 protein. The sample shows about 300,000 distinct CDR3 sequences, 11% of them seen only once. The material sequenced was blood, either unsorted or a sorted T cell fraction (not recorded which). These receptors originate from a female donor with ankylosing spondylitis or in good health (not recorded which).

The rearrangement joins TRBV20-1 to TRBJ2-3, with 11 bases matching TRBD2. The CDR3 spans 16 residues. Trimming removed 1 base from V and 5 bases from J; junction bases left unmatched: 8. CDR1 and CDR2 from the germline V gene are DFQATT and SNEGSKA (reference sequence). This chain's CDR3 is CSARVGSGGAGDTQYF. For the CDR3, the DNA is TGCAGTGCTAGAGTTGGTAGCGGGGGGGCCGGAGATACGCAGTATTTT.

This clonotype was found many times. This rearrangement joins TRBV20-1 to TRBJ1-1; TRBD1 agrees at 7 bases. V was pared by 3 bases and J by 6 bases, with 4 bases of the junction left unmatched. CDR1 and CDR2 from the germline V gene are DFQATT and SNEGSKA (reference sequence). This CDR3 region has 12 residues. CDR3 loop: CSASLTGAEAFF. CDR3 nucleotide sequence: TGCAGTGCTAGTCTCACAGGGGCTGAAGCTTTCTTT.

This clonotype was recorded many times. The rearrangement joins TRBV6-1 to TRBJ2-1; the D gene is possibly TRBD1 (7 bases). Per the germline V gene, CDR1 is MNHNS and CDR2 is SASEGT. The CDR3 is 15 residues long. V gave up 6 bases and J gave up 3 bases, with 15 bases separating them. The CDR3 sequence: CASSWRQGLYNEQFF. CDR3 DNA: TGTGCCAGCAGCTGGAGACAGGGACTCTACAATGAGCAGTTCTTC.

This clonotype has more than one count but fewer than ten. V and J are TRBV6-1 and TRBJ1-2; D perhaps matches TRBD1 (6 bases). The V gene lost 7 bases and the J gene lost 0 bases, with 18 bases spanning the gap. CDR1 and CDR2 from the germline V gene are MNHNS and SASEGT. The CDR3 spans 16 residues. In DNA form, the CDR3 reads TGTGCCAGCACCTTCAGTGGGGGCAGCACTAACTATGGCTACACCTTC. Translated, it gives CASTFSGGSTNYGYTF.

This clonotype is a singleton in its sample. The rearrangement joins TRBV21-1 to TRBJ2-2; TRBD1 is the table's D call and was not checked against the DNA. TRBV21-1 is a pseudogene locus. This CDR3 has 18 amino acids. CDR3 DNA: TGTGCCAGCACCAGCATTTTAGGGCAGGGGATGAACACCGGGGAGCTGTTTTTT. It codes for CASTSILGQGMNTGELFF.